This T cell receptor (beta chain) was captured in a study of regulatory T cells in long-lasting Graves disease. The authors built TCR beta libraries using iRepertoire HTBI primers and Arm-PCR of CDR3 regions. Each CDR3 protein is one row after TCRdb ran MiXCR on the multiplex PCR reads. The sample carries about 400,000 distinct CDR3 sequences, less than 25% recorded once. CDR1 and CDR2 (germline): MNHGY, SVAAGI. The V and J ends lost 4 bases and 0 bases respectively, with 7 bases between them. This CDR3 has 14 amino acids. The time point is: persistent/refractory GD, antithyroid drugs over 5 years with positive TRAb. Isolated PBMC RNA provided the starting material for the TCR library.

V gene TRBV6-9 combines with J gene TRBJ2-4; D ambiguous. The sequence was collected from a female donor with Graves disease. Sequencing used peripheral blood mononuclear cells (PBMCs), obtained when the disease was refractory, from a patient treated with antithyroid drugs. The CDR3 here is CASSSRVAKNIQYF. In DNA form, the CDR3 reads TGTGCCAGCAGTTCACGGGTAGCCAAAAACATTCAGTACTTC.